This passage covers 31 T cell receptor beta chains from one sample sequenced in a study of blood T cells in healthy people across ages. A second PCR, run for roughly 7 to 11 cycles, used a sample-barcoded 5' primer plus a J-beta primer mix. TCRdb itself ran the 5' RACE reads through MiXCR, one entry per CDR3 protein. Of 1.4 million or so distinct CDR3 sequences in the sample, 40% to 45% were seen once. The sequenced sample consisted of blood. These receptors were obtained from a young woman in good health.

V and J are TRBV10-3 and TRBJ1-5; a possible D gene is TRBD1 (5 bases). The germline CDR1 and CDR2 sequences are ENHRY and SYGVKD. The CDR3 runs 15 residues. V was shortened by 8 bases and J by 0 bases, with 14 bases between the two germline ends. CDR3 DNA: TGTGCCATCGGCTCGGGACTGAATAGCAATCAGCCCCAGCATTTT. Amino acids: CAIGSGLNSNQPQHF.

This chain joins TRBV7-2 and TRBJ1-2; the match to TRBD1 covers 10 bases. This CDR3 is built from 14 residues. V dropped 6 bases and J dropped 4; count of bases not matched to a gene: 5. Per the germline V gene, CDR1 is SGHTA and CDR2 is FQGNSA. DNA of the CDR3: TGTGCCAGCAGGGAAGGACAGGGGGTCTATGGCTACACCTTC. It is translated as CASREGQGVYGYTF.

In this sample, this clonotype turned up many times. The chain combines TRBV20-1 with TRBJ1-4, with 7 bases identical to TRBD1. Germline loops: CDR1 DFQATT, CDR2 SNEGSKA (reference sequence). The CDR3 is 17 amino acids. After removal of 6 bases from V and 2 bases from J, the junction contained 15 bases not matched to a gene. CDR3 DNA: TGCAGTGCCCACCCAATCCTACCGGGACAGACTAATGAAAAACTGTTTTTT. Amino acids: CSAHPILPGQTNEKLFF.

This chain links TRBV12-3 or TRBV12-4 with TRBJ1-4, with a tentative D call TRBD1 (6 bases). The CDR3 runs to 14 residues. Trimming took 5 bases from V and 4 from J, leaving 11 bases between them. For the CDR3, the DNA is TGTGCCAGCAGTACAGACAGGAATAATGAAAAACTGTTTTTT. This sequence encodes CASSTDRNNEKLFF.

This sequence joins TRBV3-1 and TRBJ2-2; D unresolved. Germline V gene lookup returns CDR1 LGHDT and CDR2 YNNKEL (reference sequence). Trimming cost V 3 bases and J 2 bases, with 13 bases left between them. The CDR3 has 16 amino acids. CDR3 coding DNA: TGTGCCAGCAGCCAGAAGAGGAATTTCAACACCGGGGAGCTGTTTTTT. Translation: CASSQKRNFNTGELFF.

This clonotype occurred many times. CDR3 nucleotide sequence: TGTGCCAGCAGTTTTGGACAGGGGGCAATTAACGGCTACACCTTC. Protein: CASSFGQGAINGYTF. V gene TRBV12-3 or TRBV12-4 combines with J gene TRBJ1-2; 11 nucleotides agree with TRBD1. J gave up 8 bases and V 3 bases, and 8 bases lay outside the gene matches. This CDR3 region has 15 residues.

This rearrangement joins TRBV4-3 to TRBJ2-3, with 7 bases that match TRBD1. V dropped 4 bases and J dropped 6; count of bases not matched to a gene: 7. Germline CDR1 is LGHNA and CDR2 is YSLEER. The CDR3 loop spans 14 amino acids. CDR3 sequence (DNA): TGCGCCAGCAGCCTGAAGACAGGGCCGGATACGCAGTATTTT. Encoded protein: CASSLKTGPDTQYF.

This sequence joins TRBV11-2 and TRBJ2-1; D is uncertain. The V gene lost 5 bases and the J gene lost 1 base, with 12 bases spanning the gap. This CDR3 has 15 amino acids. CDR1 SGHAT and CDR2 FQNNGV come from the germline V gene. The CDR3 loop is CASSPIDNSYNEQFF. CDR3 nucleotides: TGTGCCAGCAGCCCTATTGACAATTCCTACAATGAGCAGTTCTTC.

This clonotype appeared once. One junction end disagrees with the germline gene, perhaps due to a read error. The chain is built from TRBV20-1 and TRBJ2-3; TRBD2 matches at 13 bases. Looked up from germline, CDR1 is DFQATT and CDR2 is SNEGSKA (reference sequence). This CDR3 comprises 16 residues. In DNA, the CDR3 is TGCAGTGCTCGGGGACTAGCGGGGACTAGCACAGATGCGCAGTATTTT. Translated, it gives CSARGLAGTSTDAQYF.

The chain has TRBV11-2 and TRBJ2-7; a possible D gene is TRBD2 (6 bases). This CDR3 is built from 15 residues. V gave up 6 bases and J gave up 7 bases, with 22 bases separating them. Per the germline V gene, CDR1 is SGHAT and CDR2 is FQNNGV. The CDR3 sequence is CASSPLAKSYNEQYF. CDR3 in DNA: TGTGCCAGCAGTCCCCTAGCGAAATCCTACAATGAGCAGTACTTC.

On this clonotype itself: The CDR3 end shows no conserved phenylalanine or tryptophan, and so a read error is likely. The chain couples TRBV18 to TRBJ2-1; D remains unclear. Germline values: CDR1 KGHSH, CDR2 LQKENI. The CDR3 spans 15 residues. The CDR3 sequence is CDSSAGSVSYDEQFL. Here the CDR3 DNA reads TGTGACAGCTCAGCAGGAAGCGTCTCCTACGATGAGCAGTTCTTA.

The chain uses TRBV25-1 and TRBJ1-1; TRBD1 matches 7 bases. The CDR3 loop spans 15 amino acids. Germline lookup yields CDR1 MGHDK and CDR2 SYGVNS. The V segment lost 7 bases and the J segment 4 bases; nucleotides outside the gene matches: 12. The DNA for the CDR3 is TGTGCCAGCAAACCCTACAGGGGTAGCGGCACTGAAGCTTTCTTT. It is translated as CASKPYRGSGTEAFF.

This chain uses TRBV2 with TRBJ2-7, with D perhaps matching TRBD2 (6 bases). Per germline, CDR1 SNHLY and CDR2 FYNNEI. Trimming took off 3 bases at V and 0 bases at J, with 12 bases between the two ends. The CDR3 totals 15 residues. For the CDR3, the DNA is TGTGCCAGCAGTGAGGGGGGTTACACCTCCTACGAGCAGTACTTC. As protein: CASSEGGYTSYEQYF.

The chain is built from TRBV5-1 and TRBJ2-1; 8 bases agree with TRBD2. Germline-derived CDR1 and CDR2 are SGHRS and YFSETQ. The CDR3 runs to 16 residues. V shed 4 bases, J shed 4 bases, and the junction held 10 bases outside the gene matches. The CDR3 loop reads CASSVAFGTRYNEQFF. The CDR3 region has the DNA TGCGCCAGCAGCGTGGCCTTCGGGACTAGATACAATGAGCAGTTCTTC.

CDR3 coding DNA: TGTGCCAGCAGTTCCTATTCCCAAGGTGGAACGCAGTATTTT. It is translated as CASSSYSQGGTQYF. The rearrangement uses TRBV27 and TRBJ2-3, with no clear D. This CDR3 has 14 amino acids. The V gene lost 4 bases and the J gene lost 9 bases, with 17 bases spanning the gap. Germline CDR1 MNHEY, CDR2 SMNVEV (reference sequence).

This clonotype has ten or more counts. The chain couples TRBV7-8 to TRBJ2-3; either TRBD1 or TRBD2 may fit D (5 bases each). The CDR3 totals 15 residues. Germline V CDR1 and CDR2: SGHVS, FQNEAQ. V was pared by 2 bases and J by 6 bases, with 15 bases between. The chain's CDR3 is CASSLPGPGEDTQYF. CDR3 nucleotides: TGTGCCAGCAGCTTACCGGGACCAGGTGAGGATACGCAGTATTTT. The full variable domain, in which reference TRBV7-8 and TRBJ2-3 provide the parts outside the CDR3, is GAGVSQSPRYKVAKRGQDVALRCDPISGHVSLFWYQQALGQGPEFLTYFQNEAQLDKSGLPSDRFFAERPEGSVSTLKIQRTQQEDSAVYLCASSLPGPGEDTQYFGPGTRLTVL.

The J gene is TRBJ2-7, the V gene TRBV28; TRBD1 might be the D (5 bases). Trimming took off 5 bases at V and 0 bases at J, with 14 bases between the two ends. The CDR3 runs 15 residues. CDR1 and CDR2 from the germline V gene are MDHEN and SYDVKM. The chain's CDR3 is CASSPPREVSYEQYF. The CDR3 DNA is TGTGCCAGCAGTCCCCCCAGGGAAGTCTCCTACGAGCAGTACTTC. Looking up the rest from reference TRBV28 and TRBJ2-7 gives the full variable domain: DVKVTQSSRYLVKRTGEKVFLECVQDMDHENMFWYRQDPGLGLRLIYFSYDVKMKEKGDIPEGYSVSREKKERFSLILESASTNQTSMYLCASSPPREVSYEQYFGPGTRLTVT.

This clonotype turned up a few times. V gene TRBV10-3 combines with J gene TRBJ2-5; TRBD2 matches at 11 bases. This CDR3 has 15 amino acids. Germline V CDR1 and CDR2: ENHRY, SYGVKD. The V and J ends lost 6 bases and 0 bases, in that order; junction bases with no gene match: 3. The CDR3 DNA reads as TGTGCCATCAGCGCTAGCGGGGGGTACCAAGAGACCCAGTACTTC. Translation gives CAISASGGYQETQYF.

This chain links TRBV27 with TRBJ2-1, with a possible D match to TRBD2 (6 bases). Germline CDR1 is MNHEY and CDR2 is SMNVEV (reference sequence). The CDR3 runs 15 residues. Between the trimmed V and J ends, which lost 6 bases and 3 bases, there was a span of 15 bases. As DNA, the CDR3 is TGTGCCAGCAGCCCCCGGGCGGGAAACTACAATGAGCAGTTCTTC. This codes for CASSPRAGNYNEQFF.

For this clonotype: A much larger clone lies a single base off, so this may be a read error. The CDR3 does not close with the conserved phenylalanine or tryptophan, likely indicating a read error. This sequence joins TRBV10-3 and TRBJ1-6; 7 positions match TRBD1. The CDR3 length is 16 residues. With 0 bases clipped from V and 8 bases from J, the junction kept 7 bases outside the gene matches. Germline CDR1 reads ENHRY; CDR2 reads SYGVKD. CDR3 sequence (DNA): TGTGCCATCAGTGAGTCGGGGACAGTTGGGTATTCACCCCTCCACTAT. Its translation is CAISESGTVGYSPLHY.

In this sample, this clonotype turned up a few times. The genes are TRBV7-2 and TRBJ1-1, with unresolved D. The CDR3 runs to 13 residues. Trimming shortened V by 2 bases and J by 1 base, and 5 bases separated the two germline ends. Germline V gene sequence: CDR1 SGHTA, CDR2 FQGNSA. CDR3 residues: CASSLLWNTEAFF. As DNA, the CDR3 is TGTGCCAGCAGCTTACTCTGGAACACTGAAGCTTTCTTT.

The genes are TRBV5-1 and TRBJ2-2, with 9 bases aligning to TRBD1. Germline V gene lookup returns CDR1 SGHRS and CDR2 YFSETQ. The CDR3 contains 15 residues. The V gene end was trimmed by 4 bases and the J gene end by 6 bases; junction bases not matched to a gene: 7. CDR3 region: CASSLGTGNPGELFF. The CDR3 coding sequence is TGCGCCAGCAGCCTAGGGACAGGGAATCCCGGGGAGCTGTTTTTT.

The chain joins TRBV12-3 or TRBV12-4 to TRBJ2-3, with a weak D call TRBD2 (6 bases). This CDR3 region has 18 residues. V was trimmed by 4 bases and J by 2 bases, leaving 22 bases between them. This CDR3 reads CASSSFVVSGGVTDTQYF. The CDR3 bases are TGTGCCAGCAGTTCATTTGTTGTTAGCGGAGGAGTCACAGATACGCAGTATTTT.

There are a few counts of this clonotype. This chain joins TRBV4-1 and TRBJ2-7; D not certain. Germline lookup yields CDR1 MGHRA and CDR2 YSYEKL. The length of the CDR3 is 15 residues. V lost 1 base and J 3 bases, leaving 13 bases between the germline ends. The CDR3 region has the DNA TGCGCCAGCAGCCAAGTTCCGGACGGCCGCTACGAGCAGTACTTC. Its protein product is CASSQVPDGRYEQYF.

This clonotype has more than one count but fewer than ten. CDR3: CASSTLAGLTDTQYF. The DNA of the CDR3 is TGTGCCAGCAGTACCTTAGCGGGGCTCACAGATACGCAGTATTTT. The chain is built from TRBV6-2 or TRBV6-3 and TRBJ2-3; 8 nucleotides match TRBD2. Trimming removed 5 bases from V and 2 bases from J; junction bases left unmatched: 6. The CDR3 is 15 amino acids. Germline loops: CDR1 MNHEY, CDR2 SVGEGT.

This clonotype occurred a few times. This sequence joins TRBV6-1 and TRBJ2-1; D remains unclear. CDR1 is MNHNS, CDR2 SASEGT, per germline. This CDR3 contains 14 residues. Trimming left V 4 bases short and J 0 bases short, with 7 bases between. In nucleotides, the CDR3 is TGTGCCAGCAGTGCACTGCTCTCCTACAATGAGCAGTTCTTC. This gives the protein CASSALLSYNEQFF.

This clonotype has a single count. The rearrangement joins TRBV13 to TRBJ1-4; TRBD1 matches at 8 bases. Trimming cost V 5 bases and J 2 bases; bases outside gene matches: 4. CDR3 length: 15 amino acids. CDR1 is PRHDT and CDR2 is FYEKMQ in the germline V gene (reference sequence). CDR3 loop: CASSHGQGTNEKLFF. The CDR3 DNA is TGTGCCAGCAGCCACGGACAGGGCACTAATGAAAAACTGTTTTTT.

This chain uses TRBV7-6 with TRBJ1-4; D might be TRBD1 (6 bases). Germline CDR1 SGHVS, CDR2 FNYEAQ. This CDR3 contains 17 residues. V was pared by 7 bases and J by 4 bases, with 22 bases between. CDR3 nucleotide sequence: TGTGCCAGCACCAAGGCGCAGGGGCGTCGGTATAATGAAAAACTGTTTTTT. This gives the protein CASTKAQGRRYNEKLFF.

The chain uses TRBV7-2 and TRBJ2-7; 7 nucleotides line up with TRBD2. Germline-derived CDR1 and CDR2 are SGHTA and FQGNSA. The trim removed 1 base at V and 4 bases at J, leaving 7 bases unmatched. The CDR3 length is 15 residues. The CDR3 nucleotides are TGTGCCAGCAGCTTAGTAGGCGGGAGTAGATACGAGCAGTACTTC. Translation gives CASSLVGGSRYEQYF.

This clonotype was recorded a few times. This rearrangement joins TRBV12-3 or TRBV12-4 to TRBJ1-3; tentatively, D is TRBD1 (5 bases). The V and J ends lost 5 bases and 0 bases respectively, with 11 bases between them. CDR3 size: 15 residues. The CDR3 reads CASSRQKPSGNTIYF. In nucleotides, the CDR3 is TGTGCCAGCAGTAGACAGAAACCCTCTGGAAACACCATATATTTT.

The sample holds one count of this clonotype. The chain is built from TRBV11-2 and TRBJ2-1, with D maybe TRBD2 (5 bases). Germline-derived CDR1 and CDR2 are SGHAT and FQNNGV. The CDR3 runs to 15 residues. Trimming removed 5 bases at V and 0 bases at J, with 11 bases between. The CDR3 DNA is TGTGCCAGCAGCGTGATAGCGAGCTCCTACAATGAGCAGTTCTTC. Its translation: CASSVIASSYNEQFF.